Each of the 16 T cell receptor beta chains below was sequenced from the same sample in a study of cytomegalovirus exposure and HLA in healthy donors. PCR was performed using 60 Vbeta and 13 Jbeta primers. This table comes from immunoSEQ multiplex PCR, and its TCRdb copy is limited to in-frame clones, with some not included. The sample records about 150,000 clones, approximately 70% being singletons. The sample was PBMCs. The receptors here all came from a woman in her late teens or twenties in good health and CMV-seronegative.

This sequence joins TRBV27 and TRBJ2-3; 8 nucleotides align to TRBD2. CDR3 length: 16 amino acids. In germline, CDR1 is MNHEY, CDR2 SMNVEV (reference sequence). V lost 1 base, J lost 2 bases, and 5 bases stayed unmatched. CDR3 sequence (DNA): TGTGCCAGCAGTTTATTGGCGGGAGGCATCACAGATACGCAGTATTTT. This sequence encodes CASSLLAGGITDTQYF.

This rearrangement joins TRBV7-2 to TRBJ2-7, with TRBD1 as a possible D gene (5 bases). With 2 bases removed from V and 1 base from J, the gap between germline ends came to 18 bases. The CDR3 has 17 amino acids. CDR1 is SGHTA, CDR2 FQGNSA, per germline. The CDR3 DNA sequence: TGTGCCAGCAGCTTAAGCAGGGTGGACCCCATTTCCTACGAGCAGTACTTC. Amino acid sequence: CASSLSRVDPISYEQYF.

This sequence joins TRBV6-1 and TRBJ2-2; 8 bases line up with TRBD1. The CDR3 contains 16 residues. V dropped 4 bases and J dropped 5; count of bases not matched to a gene: 9. Germline-derived CDR1 and CDR2 are MNHNS and SASEGT. CDR3 sequence (DNA): TGTGCCAGCAGTGCTTTGTTTGGACAGGGAACCGGGGAGCTGTTTTTT. Its protein is CASSALFGQGTGELFF.

This chain connects TRBV2 to TRBJ1-1, with D hard to call. CDR1 and CDR2 from the germline V gene are SNHLY and FYNNEI. Trimming cost V 3 bases and J 0 bases, with 8 bases left between them. The CDR3 spans 14 residues. CDR3 loop: CASSDNSMNTEAFF. CDR3 in DNA: TGTGCCAGCAGTGACAACTCGATGAACACTGAAGCTTTCTTT.

The chain links TRBV2 to TRBJ2-3; 8 positions agree with TRBD1. V lost 7 bases and J lost 4; bases outside the gene matches: 7. The CDR3 is 14 amino acids. Per the germline V gene, CDR1 is SNHLY and CDR2 is FYNNEI. Here the CDR3 DNA reads TGTGCCAGCAAATTTCGGACAGGGCCAGATACGCAGTATTTT. This sequence encodes CASKFRTGPDTQYF.

The chain joins TRBV19 to TRBJ1-1; D is undetermined. Germline CDR1 LNHDA, CDR2 SQIVND (reference sequence). The V end was cut by 3 bases, the J end by 4 bases, with 12 bases between. The CDR3 is made up of 14 amino acids. Here the CDR3 reads CASSMKGSGTEAFF. In nucleotides, the CDR3 is TGTGCCAGTAGTATGAAGGGCAGCGGCACTGAAGCTTTCTTT.

This clone turned up a few times. This rearrangement joins TRBV15 to TRBJ1-5; D is perhaps TRBD1 (6 bases). The CDR3 sequence is 14 residues long. Germline assignment: CDR1 LNHNV and CDR2 YYDKDF (reference sequence). V gave up 5 bases and J gave up 6 bases, with 14 bases separating them. CDR3 in amino acids: CATSEGGGGQPQHF. CDR3 nucleotide sequence: TGTGCCACCAGCGAAGGGGGGGGAGGTCAGCCCCAGCATTTT.

This clone has just one count. This rearrangement joins TRBV6-5 to TRBJ1-3; unclear D gene. The V gene's germline CDR1 is MNHEY and CDR2 SVGAGI. The CDR3 contains 15 residues. Written as DNA, the CDR3 is TGTGCTACTAAACGGGTGGGTGCTGCGGGCGGCACCATATATTTT. It is translated as CATKRVGAAGGTIYF.

The rearrangement links TRBV9 to TRBJ2-7; TRBD1 aligns across 7 bases. This CDR3 is 15 amino acids long. The germline gives CDR1 SGDLS, CDR2 YYNGEE. J lost 0 bases, V lost 7 bases, and 10 bases had no gene match. This chain's CDR3 is CASGTGARSSYEQYF. In DNA, the CDR3 is TGTGCCAGCGGTACAGGGGCAAGGAGCTCCTACGAGCAGTACTTC.

The chain joins TRBV5-5 to TRBJ1-1; TRBD1 is a possible D gene (6 bases). Germline loops: CDR1 SGHKS, CDR2 YYEKEE (reference sequence). Between the trimmed V and J ends, which lost 4 bases and 0 bases, there was a span of 16 bases. The CDR3 spans 16 residues. The CDR3 bases are TGTGCCAGCAGCGCAAGATCGAGGACAGTGAACACTGAAGCTTTCTTT. Translating gives CASSARSRTVNTEAFF.

V and J are TRBV5-1 and TRBJ2-1, with D possibly matching TRBD1 (5 bases). The length of the CDR3 is 13 residues. Deletions cut 4 bases from V and 3 bases from J, with 8 bases between. Per germline, CDR1 SGHRS and CDR2 YFSETQ. The CDR3 DNA is TGCGCCAGCAGCGTGGACAACTACAATGAGCAGTTCTTC. Translation gives CASSVDNYNEQFF.

A few counts support this clone. The rearrangement uses TRBV5-1 and TRBJ2-7; 8 bases align to TRBD2. The V gene's germline CDR1 is SGHRS and CDR2 YFSETQ. With 4 bases clipped from V and 5 bases from J, the junction kept 14 bases outside the gene matches. This CDR3 contains 16 residues. CDR3 sequence reads: CASSILSGLGRDEQYF. CDR3 nucleotides: TGCGCCAGCAGCATTCTATCGGGACTAGGTCGGGACGAGCAGTACTTC.

The rearrangement joins TRBV5-1 to TRBJ1-1; 9 bases fit TRBD1. This CDR3 has 18 amino acids. V lost 0 bases to trimming and J lost 4 bases; unmatched junction nucleotides: 13. From germline, CDR1 is SGHRS and CDR2 YFSETQ. The CDR3 DNA follows: TGCGCCAGCAGCTTGGGGACGGACAGGGGATTCTTAGGCACTGAAGCTTTCTTT. Protein product: CASSLGTDRGFLGTEAFF.

This clone was recorded once. The chain has TRBV19 and TRBJ2-3, with D maybe TRBD1 (6 bases). Germline CDR1 reads LNHDA; CDR2 reads SQIVND (reference sequence). The ends were cut back, 5 bases at V and 2 bases at J, with 20 bases in the middle. This CDR3 has 17 residues. The CDR3 DNA sequence: TGTGCCAGTAGTGGCAGGGGTGGCTATTCCATCACAGATACGCAGTATTTT. Translation gives CASSGRGGYSITDTQYF.

This chain joins TRBV5-6 and TRBJ2-5; 13 bases match TRBD2. Germline V gene sequence: CDR1 SGHDT, CDR2 YYEEEE. V lost 4 bases to trimming and J lost 6 bases; unmatched junction nucleotides: 3. The CDR3 spans 14 residues. The CDR3 nucleotides are TGTGCCAGCAGCAGGACTAGCGGGGGAAAGACCCAGTACTTC. The encoded protein is CASSRTSGGKTQYF.

This chain connects TRBV2 to TRBJ1-2, with TRBD1 matching over 9 bases. The CDR3 length is 14 residues. The germline V gene encodes CDR1 SNHLY and CDR2 FYNNEI. V lost 7 bases, J lost 1 base, and 4 bases stayed unmatched. In DNA form, the CDR3 reads TGTGCCAGCATTACGACAGGGGGTAACTATGGCTACACCTTC. Encoded protein: CASITTGGNYGYTF.